Below, 26 T cell receptor beta chains from the same sample are listed, as sequenced in a study of PD-1 blockade in classical Hodgkin lymphoma. Measured with immunoSEQ multiplex PCR; TCRdb has only the in-frame clones, and not every one. The sample shows around 58,000 clones, roughly 90% of them seen only once. Every single patient, without exception, relapsed after autologous stem cell transplantation, and brentuximab vedotin exposure varied. Specimen: peripheral blood mononuclear cells (PBMCs), collected at baseline. The receptors originated from a human donor with classical Hodgkin lymphoma.

The rearrangement links TRBV7-6 to TRBJ2-1, with 8 bases lining up with TRBD2. This CDR3 contains 15 residues. CDR1 and CDR2 (germline): SGHVS, FNYEAQ. V shed 2 bases, J shed 8 bases, and the junction held 8 bases outside the gene matches. CDR3: CASSLRAGEGDEQFF. Written as DNA, the CDR3 is TGTGCCAGCAGCTTACGAGCGGGAGAAGGGGATGAGCAGTTCTTC.

This rearrangement joins TRBV5-1 to TRBJ1-4, with D perhaps matching TRBD1 (5 bases). V dropped 0 bases and J dropped 7 bases, with 10 bases sitting between them. This CDR3 has 14 amino acids. The germline V gene encodes CDR1 SGHRS and CDR2 YFSETQ. CDR3 protein: CASSLVQGGEKLFF. The CDR3 DNA reads as TGCGCCAGCAGCTTGGTGCAGGGCGGTGAAAAACTGTTTTTT.

The gene calls are TRBV6-5 and TRBJ2-7; TRBD1 matches 7 bases. V dropped 6 bases and J dropped 5; count of bases not matched to a gene: 7. Per the germline V gene, CDR1 is MNHEY and CDR2 is SVGAGI. CDR3 length: 13 residues. Here the CDR3 reads CASRLQGSNEQYF. The CDR3 nucleotides read TGTGCCAGCAGACTACAGGGGAGTAACGAGCAGTACTTC.

This clone was picked up one time. V gene TRBV5-1 combines with J gene TRBJ2-3; TRBD1 might be the D (5 bases). Germline V lookup: CDR1 SGHRS, CDR2 YFSETQ. The CDR3 runs to 14 residues. Between the trimmed V and J ends, which lost 2 bases and 4 bases, there was a span of 11 bases. The CDR3 DNA sequence: TGCGCCAGCAGCTTTGACAGCAGGTCAGATACGCAGTATTTT. It translates to CASSFDSRSDTQYF.

There are a few counts of this clone. The V call is TRBV5-6, the J call TRBJ1-2, with unresolved D. The CDR3 extends over 13 amino acids. Per the germline V gene, CDR1 is SGHDT and CDR2 is YYEEEE. V shed 1 base and J shed 2 bases, with 6 bases lying between them. The CDR3: CASSLPANYGYTF. As DNA, the CDR3 is TGTGCCAGCAGCTTGCCCGCCAACTATGGCTACACCTTC.

The V gene is TRBV7-8, the J gene TRBJ2-2; maybe TRBD2 (6 bases). CDR3 length: 15 residues. V was trimmed by 5 bases and J by 5 bases, leaving 15 bases between them. The germline gives CDR1 SGHVS, CDR2 FQNEAQ. CDR3 coding DNA: TGTGCCAGCAGCATTTACACGGCGGGGACCGGGGAGCTGTTTTTT. Translation: CASSIYTAGTGELFF.

The CDR3 loop reads CASSLSMGNTIYF. Written as DNA, the CDR3 is TGTGCCAGCAGTTTATCGATGGGAAACACCATATATTTT. This chain connects TRBV27 to TRBJ1-3, with unresolved D. The CDR3 spans 13 residues. The V and J ends lost 0 bases and 4 bases respectively, with 4 bases between them. Germline CDR1 reads MNHEY; CDR2 reads SMNVEV (reference sequence).

In this sample, this clone turned up once. The chain has TRBV5-8 and TRBJ2-5; 9 bases map to TRBD1. V dropped 4 bases and J dropped 5; count of bases not matched to a gene: 9. Germline V gene sequence: CDR1 SGHTS, CDR2 YDEGEE. The CDR3 sequence is 15 residues long. The CDR3 protein is CASSKGQGFGETQYF. In nucleotides, the CDR3 is TGTGCCAGCAGCAAGGGACAGGGTTTTGGGGAGACCCAGTACTTC.

The CDR3 spells CASSQDNRNYGYTF. The CDR3 DNA is TGTGCCAGCAGCCAAGATAACAGGAACTATGGCTACACCTTC. The gene calls are TRBV14 and TRBJ1-2, with D tentatively TRBD1 (5 bases). The CDR3 consists of 14 residues. Trimming cost V 0 bases and J 2 bases, with 7 bases left between them. CDR1 and CDR2 from the germline V gene are SGHDN and FVKESK.

The V and J genes are TRBV2 and TRBJ1-5; no clear D gene. This CDR3 has 15 amino acids. V lost 4 bases to trimming and J lost 2 bases, with 12 bases between them. Germline CDR1 is SNHLY and CDR2 is FYNNEI. Written as DNA, the CDR3 is TGTGCCAGCAGTGTGGAGGAGGCAGGCAATCAGCCCCAGCATTTT. The encoded protein is CASSVEEAGNQPQHF.

V usage is TRBV6-5 and J usage is TRBJ2-5; the D gene could be TRBD1 or TRBD2 (5 bases each). Trimming stripped 8 bases from V and 7 bases from J, with 14 bases between. The germline V gene encodes CDR1 MNHEY and CDR2 SVGAGI. CDR3 size: 12 residues. The chain's CDR3 is CASCPARGTQYF. Written as DNA, the CDR3 is TGTGCCAGCTGTCCGGCGAGGGGGACCCAGTACTTC.

The rearrangement links TRBV7-8 to TRBJ2-1, with TRBD1 identical over 7 bases. CDR1 is SGHVS, CDR2 FQNEAQ, per germline. The trim removed 3 bases at V and 0 bases at J, leaving 14 bases unmatched. This CDR3 has 19 amino acids. In nucleotides, the CDR3 is TGTGCCAGCAGCTTGGGATACCAGGGGGACCTCAGCTCCTACAATGAGCAGTTCTTC. This encodes CASSLGYQGDLSSYNEQFF.

This sequence joins TRBV28 and TRBJ2-7; 11 positions agree with TRBD1. Trimming at V came to 5 bases and at J to 3 bases, leaving 6 bases not matched to a gene. The germline CDR1 and CDR2 sequences are MDHEN and SYDVKM. The CDR3 totals 15 residues. The CDR3 region is CASSPGQGAGYEQYF. The DNA of the CDR3 is TGTGCCAGCAGTCCAGGACAGGGGGCCGGCTACGAGCAGTACTTC.

The chain carries TRBV28 and TRBJ2-6, with TRBD1 identical over 9 bases. Germline V lookup: CDR1 MDHEN, CDR2 SYDVKM. This CDR3 contains 18 residues. V was clipped by 6 bases and J by 0 bases; unmatched bases: 9. The CDR3 loop is CASSTADRGPSGANVLTF. The CDR3 nucleotides are TGTGCCAGCAGCACAGCGGACAGGGGTCCCTCTGGGGCCAACGTCCTGACTTTC.

The chain joins TRBV10-3 to TRBJ2-3, with D unresolved. CDR3 length: 13 residues. Trimming left V 0 bases short and J 7 bases short, with 8 bases between. The germline V gene encodes CDR1 ENHRY and CDR2 SYGVKD. As DNA, the CDR3 is TGTGCCATCAGTGAGTCGGAACCAAATACGCAGTATTTT. Translating gives CAISESEPNTQYF.

CDR3 protein: CSVEDWAGTATIGGTDTQYF. In DNA, the CDR3 is TGCAGCGTTGAAGATTGGGCGGGGACAGCGACCATAGGGGGCACAGATACGCAGTATTTT. The rearrangement joins TRBV29-1 to TRBJ2-3, with D possibly TRBD1 on 7 matching bases. The CDR3 is made up of 20 amino acids. Germline loops: CDR1 SQVTM, CDR2 ANQGSEA. Trimming cost V 0 bases and J 1 base, with 26 bases left between them.

This chain links TRBV27 with TRBJ2-1; 8 bases agree with TRBD2. CDR1 and CDR2 (germline): MNHEY, SMNVEV (reference sequence). Germline trimming cut 0 bases from V and 4 bases from J; bases unmatched to any gene: 11. The CDR3 extends over 18 amino acids. CDR3 nucleotides: TGTGCCAGCAGTTTATCCTCTTCGGCGGGAGGCCCTTACAATGAGCAGTTCTTC. It is translated as CASSLSSSAGGPYNEQFF.

The chain carries TRBV7-9 and TRBJ2-7, with 7 positions matching TRBD1. The CDR3 loop spans 16 amino acids. V trimming: 5 bases; J trimming: 1 base; junction bases outside the gene matches: 11. The germline V gene encodes CDR1 SEHNR and CDR2 FQNEAQ (reference sequence). The CDR3 sequence: CASSPPGTEDSYEQYF. CDR3 nucleotide sequence: TGTGCCAGCAGCCCCCCCGGGACAGAAGATTCCTACGAGCAGTACTTC.

The chain carries TRBV28 and TRBJ1-2, with D possibly being TRBD1 (5 bases). The germline CDR1 and CDR2 sequences are MDHEN and SYDVKM. Trimming left V 3 bases short and J 6 bases short, with 11 bases between. CDR3 size: 13 residues. CDR3 sequence: CASSFSGLDGYTF. The CDR3 DNA sequence: TGTGCCAGCAGTTTTTCAGGGTTAGATGGCTACACCTTC.

The chain employs TRBV10-3 and TRBJ1-2, with D unclear. Germline CDR1 reads ENHRY; CDR2 reads SYGVKD. The CDR3 sequence is 16 residues long. V was pared by 7 bases and J by 4 bases, with 22 bases between. As DNA, the CDR3 is TGTGCCATCACCCCTAACTTCCCGGATAAGTCCTATGGCTACACCTTC. Translating gives CAITPNFPDKSYGYTF.

This chain uses TRBV6-1 with TRBJ2-1; a possible D gene is TRBD2 (6 bases). Germline CDR1 is MNHNS and CDR2 is SASEGT. This CDR3 contains 14 residues. Trimming pared 4 bases from V and 7 bases from J, leaving 14 bases between. The DNA of the CDR3 is TGTGCCAGCAGTGCAGGGACTGGGTGGAATGAGCAGTTCTTC. Translation: CASSAGTGWNEQFF.

The V and J genes are TRBV5-4 and TRBJ2-7; D may match TRBD1 or TRBD2 (5 bases each). Between the trimmed V and J ends, which lost 0 bases and 1 base, there was a span of 11 bases. CDR3 length: 15 residues. CDR1 is SGHNT, CDR2 YYREEE, per germline (reference sequence). The CDR3 nucleotides read TGTGCCAGCAGCTTGGTGGGCAGGGAGTCCTACGAGCAGTACTTC. As protein: CASSLVGRESYEQYF. Combining the CDR3 with reference TRBV5-4 and TRBJ2-7 gives the whole variable domain ETGVTQSPTHLIKTRGQQVTLRCSSQSGHNTVSWYQQALGQGPQFIFQYYREEENGRGNFPPRFSGLQFPNYSSELNVNALELDDSALYLCASSLVGRESYEQYFGPGTRLTVT.

CDR3: CASSIDSNTEAFF. The CDR3 coding sequence is TGTGCCAGTAGTATCGATAGTAACACTGAAGCTTTCTTT. The rearrangement uses TRBV19 and TRBJ1-1, with D hard to call. Germline CDR1 reads LNHDA; CDR2 reads SQIVND (reference sequence). The CDR3 covers 13 residues. Trimming took off 3 bases at V and 2 bases at J, with 7 bases between the two ends. Using reference TRBV19 and TRBJ1-1 for the parts outside the CDR3, the full variable domain is DGGITQSPKYLFRKEGQNVTLSCEQNLNHDAMYWYRQDPGQGLRLIYYSQIVNDFQKGDIAEGYSVSREKKESFPLTVTSAQKNPTAFYLCASSIDSNTEAFFGQGTRLTVV.

The rearrangement uses TRBV28 and TRBJ1-1; D call uncertain. V dropped 5 bases and J dropped 1 base, with 11 bases sitting between them. The length of the CDR3 is 14 residues. CDR1 is MDHEN and CDR2 is SYDVKM in the germline V gene. CDR3 amino acids: CASSTTPKNTEAFF. The CDR3 DNA reads as TGTGCCAGCAGTACCACCCCCAAGAACACTGAAGCTTTCTTT.

The J gene is TRBJ1-4, the V gene TRBV2; 8 positions agree with TRBD1. Germline V gene lookup returns CDR1 SNHLY and CDR2 FYNNEI. The CDR3 extends over 15 amino acids. V gave up 0 bases and J gave up 8 bases; unmatched junction bases: 5. CDR3 nucleotides: TGTGCCAGCAGTGAAGCAGGAGACAGGGGAGAAAAACTGTTTTTT. Translating gives CASSEAGDRGEKLFF. Complete variable domain (other parts from reference TRBV2 and TRBJ1-4): EPEVTQTPSHQVTQMGQEVILRCVPISNHLYFYWYRQILGQKVEFLVSFYNNEISEKSEIFDDQFSVERPDGSNFTLKIRSTKLEDSAMYFCASSEAGDRGEKLFFGSGTQLSVL.

The chain combines TRBV5-8 with TRBJ1-1; 9 bases agree with TRBD1. This CDR3 is 14 amino acids long. V shed 4 bases, J shed 5 bases, and the junction held 6 bases outside the gene matches. Germline V gives CDR1 SGHTS, CDR2 YDEGEE. CDR3 residues: CASSPQGARTEAFF. In DNA form, the CDR3 reads TGTGCCAGCAGCCCACAGGGGGCTAGAACTGAAGCTTTCTTT.